Presented here are 10 T cell receptor beta chains from one specimen sequenced in a study of metastatic and nonmetastatic thyroid tumors. Not a single patient had been given any form of treatment at any point before undergoing thyroid surgery. TCRdb re-called clones from the PCR reads using MiXCR. Here the sample spans 20,000 to 25,000 clones, roughly 22% being singletons. The specimen sequenced was tumor tissue. Receptors were obtained from a female donor with papillary thyroid cancer or a benign thyroid nodule (not recorded which). Some clones in this sample may be carry-over from other donors' samples.

This clone was detected once. The chain combines TRBV24-1 with TRBJ2-2; D possibly matches TRBD1 or TRBD2 (5 bases each). V shed 0 bases and J shed 0 bases, with 13 bases lying between them. This CDR3 is built from 18 residues. Germline CDR1 is KGHDR and CDR2 is SFDVKD. The CDR3 loop is CATSDLGVGEPNTGELFF. The CDR3 coding sequence is TGTGCCACCAGTGATTTGGGGGTGGGGGAACCGAACACCGGGGAGCTGTTTTTT.

This clone was counted a single time. The chain carries TRBV20-1 and TRBJ2-7; 12 positions agree with TRBD2. In germline, CDR1 is DFQATT, CDR2 SNEGSKA (reference sequence). The CDR3 contains 15 residues. V gave up 3 bases and J gave up 4 bases; unmatched junction bases: 7. This chain's CDR3 is CSASPFGTSGYEQYF. The CDR3 DNA sequence: TGCAGTGCTAGCCCCTTTGGGACTAGCGGGTACGAGCAGTACTTC.

This clone was recorded many times. V is TRBV20-1 and J is TRBJ2-5; TRBD2 agrees at 9 bases. Per germline, CDR1 DFQATT and CDR2 SNEGSKA (reference sequence). The CDR3 consists of 15 residues. Trimming cost V 6 bases and J 3 bases; bases outside gene matches: 11. CDR3 sequence: CSAFHRASGEETQYF. The CDR3 nucleotides read TGCAGTGCATTCCATAGGGCTAGCGGGGAAGAGACCCAGTACTTC.

This clone has more than one count but fewer than ten. V is TRBV6-2 or TRBV6-3 and J is TRBJ1-2; TRBD1 matches 8 bases. The CDR3 is made up of 17 amino acids. Looked up from germline, CDR1 is MNHEY and CDR2 is SVGEGT. V gave up 4 bases and J gave up 2 bases; unmatched junction bases: 12. The CDR3 loop reads CASSSRGQGSGNYGYTF. DNA of the CDR3: TGTGCCAGCAGTTCCCGCGGACAGGGCTCAGGGAACTATGGCTACACCTTC.

This clone was seen many times. The J gene is TRBJ2-3, the V gene TRBV29-1; TRBD2 matches at 11 bases. The CDR3 is 14 amino acids. Germline values: CDR1 SQVTM, CDR2 ANQGSEA. V gave up 7 bases and J gave up 3 bases; unmatched junction bases: 6. The CDR3 protein is CSGVAGGGTDTQYF. The CDR3 DNA reads as TGCAGCGGAGTAGCGGGAGGGGGTACAGATACGCAGTATTTT.

This clone showed up just a few times. The gene calls are TRBV6-5 and TRBJ2-6; 7 bases agree with TRBD2. The V segment lost 0 bases and the J segment 10 bases; nucleotides outside the gene matches: 6. The CDR3 extends over 15 amino acids. From germline, CDR1 is MNHEY and CDR2 SVGAGI. This CDR3 is CASSYSIGTKNVLTF. Written as DNA, the CDR3 is TGTGCCAGCAGTTACTCGATCGGGACTAAAAACGTCCTGACTTTC.

The rearrangement joins TRBV12-3 or TRBV12-4 to TRBJ2-5; no definite D call. The V and J ends lost 2 bases and 2 bases respectively, with 9 bases between them. The CDR3 is 14 amino acids. The CDR3 is CASSLQPTQETQYF. The DNA for the CDR3 is TGTGCCAGCAGTTTACAGCCTACTCAAGAGACCCAGTACTTC.

This clone was seen a handful of times. One end of the junction varies from germline; a read error may be responsible. V usage is TRBV7-7 and J usage is TRBJ2-2; the match to TRBD2 covers 8 bases. In germline, CDR1 is SSHAT, CDR2 FNYEAQ (reference sequence). This CDR3 comprises 15 residues. The CDR3 is CASSLREGNTGELFF. The CDR3 region has the DNA TGTGCTAGCAGCTTACGGGAGGGCAACACCGGGGAGCTGTTTTTT.

This clone has a count of ten or more. V gene TRBV3-1 combines with J gene TRBJ2-1; the match to TRBD1 covers 10 bases. Trimming at V came to 1 base and at J to 8 bases, leaving 8 bases not matched to a gene. The CDR3 runs to 16 residues. The germline V gene has CDR1 LGHDT and CDR2 YNNKEL (reference sequence). In DNA, the CDR3 is TGTGCCAGCAGCCAAGTATCCGGGACAGGGGCAGATGAGCAGTTCTTC. It encodes CASSQVSGTGADEQFF.

V usage is TRBV28 and J usage is TRBJ2-6; 7 bases map to TRBD1. The V gene's germline CDR1 is MDHEN and CDR2 SYDVKM. The CDR3 length is 19 residues. Trimming cost V 1 base and J 6 bases; bases outside gene matches: 15. CDR3 protein: CASSLLGLGGAGVANVLTF. Written as DNA, the CDR3 is TGTGCCAGCAGTTTATTAGGGTTAGGGGGCGCGGGTGTGGCCAACGTCCTGACTTTC.